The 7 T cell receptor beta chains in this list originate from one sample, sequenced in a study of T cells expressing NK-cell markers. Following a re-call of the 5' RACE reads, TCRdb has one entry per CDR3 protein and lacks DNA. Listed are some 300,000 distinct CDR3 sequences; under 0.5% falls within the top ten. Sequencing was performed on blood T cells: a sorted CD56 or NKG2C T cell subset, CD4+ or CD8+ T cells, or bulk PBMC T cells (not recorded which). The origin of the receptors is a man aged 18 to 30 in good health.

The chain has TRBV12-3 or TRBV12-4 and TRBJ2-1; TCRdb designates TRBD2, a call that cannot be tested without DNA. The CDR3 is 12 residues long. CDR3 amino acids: CASMLWRAQQFF.

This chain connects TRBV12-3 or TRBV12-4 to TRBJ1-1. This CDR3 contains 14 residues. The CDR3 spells CASSLPMLGTEAFF.

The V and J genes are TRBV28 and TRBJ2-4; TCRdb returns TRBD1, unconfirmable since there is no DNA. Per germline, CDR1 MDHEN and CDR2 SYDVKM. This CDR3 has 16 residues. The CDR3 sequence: CASSFPVRGAKNIQYF.

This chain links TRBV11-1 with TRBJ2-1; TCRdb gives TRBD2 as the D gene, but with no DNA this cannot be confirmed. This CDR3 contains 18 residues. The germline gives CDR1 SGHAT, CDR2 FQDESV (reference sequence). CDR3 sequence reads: CASSGWTSGNSSYNEQFF.

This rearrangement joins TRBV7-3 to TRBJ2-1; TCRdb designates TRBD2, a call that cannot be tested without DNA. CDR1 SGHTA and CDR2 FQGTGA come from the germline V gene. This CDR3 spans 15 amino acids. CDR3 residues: CASSPGLAVFNEQFF.

The CDR3 reads CSVGLSSYEQYF. The J gene is TRBJ2-7, the V gene TRBV29-1. The CDR3 loop spans 12 amino acids. Germline V lookup: CDR1 SQVTM, CDR2 ANQGSEA.

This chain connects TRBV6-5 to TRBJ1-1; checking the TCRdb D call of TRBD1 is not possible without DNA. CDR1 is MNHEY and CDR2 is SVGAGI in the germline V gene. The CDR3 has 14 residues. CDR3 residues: CASSLWTVNTEAFF.